This TCR beta chain emerged from a study of blood T cell repertoires in COVID-19 (dated by TCRdb to 2018 to 2020). For the wider study: Collaborator samples came from the United States, Italy and Spain and covered acute and convalescent phases of COVID-19. Samples were obtained from the ongoing ImmuneRACE study (first 160 participants) and from about 1,300 subjects provided by 6 global collaborators. Nearly every sample came with metadata listing a de-identified subject ID, COVID-19 status, age in years and sex. Where HLA class I and class II types were available, the types were taken from metadata supplied by the sample provider, not from assay-based typing. The prospective study material was composed of cDNA or gDNA derived from T cells, B-cell-depleted T cells, or PBMCs. Subjects who had been exposed to COVID-19, were actively infected with it, or had recovered from it provided the deeply sampled blood TCRbeta repertoires that made up the dataset. The repertoires were made available in a free public database intended to serve as a resource for research on the immune response to SARS-CoV-2. Summary of the overall study and its limitations: Clinical and demographic metadata were provided uncurated, with the amount varying by source and participant.

TCRbeta CDR3 regions were amplified from genomic DNA using the immunoSEQ Assay, a bias-controlled multiplex PCR. The authors' analysis ran thus. The number of nucleated cells in each sample was estimated from the amplification of reference gene primers within the assay. To quantify the absolute abundance of each unique TCRbeta CDR3 rearrangement, sequence reads were collapsed and filtered. For each sample, productive Simpson clonality was calculated as the square root of Simpson's diversity index over productive rearrangements. TCRdb carries this immuneACCESS record with in-frame sequences only. Its versions omit some clonotypes, under half of them owing to an unresolved V gene in the studies checked, with the rest unexplained. The V and J calls and clone size come from that table; D and trimming were worked out from the DNA. Counted in this sample were hundreds of thousands of clones; approximately 90% of them appeared once. In total, the top ten clones hold over 8% of the sample.

Note on this clone: No cognate antigen has been identified for it. Per-base qualities were not stored, and no clone one base away is much larger.

The trim is 4 bases for V and 0 bases for J, with a gap of 9 bases between the germline ends. The CDR3 runs 15 amino acids, cysteine and phenylalanine included. The read is trimmed to its CDR3 DNA, 45 bases read in frame from base 1. Reading the germline V gene gives CDR1 SNHLY and CDR2 FYNNEI. Enrolling through a virtual design, the prospective study's participants ranged in age from about 18 to 89 years and lived across about two dozen United States geographic areas. To assign participants to cohorts, the prospective study relied on clinical history that participants themselves reported in a screening survey and a study questionnaire. For ImmuneRACE Cohort 3, a participant was defined as recovered based on two consecutive negative NP/OP PCR tests, clearance by a healthcare professional, or resolution of symptoms. In the prospective study, mobile phlebotomists collected whole blood, serum and a nasopharyngeal or oropharyngeal swab from each participant. Participants in the prospective study had the option to provide additional blood draws and questionnaires over an approximately two-month period. Before DNA extraction, prospective study blood samples were shipped either frozen or at room temperature.

Here the chain combines TRBV2 and TRBJ2-2; the D gene lacks a confident call. The specimen sequenced was PBMCs or T cells enriched from blood (not recorded which). The sequence was collected from a woman between 40 and 55 years old who had recovered from COVID-19. At the DNA level, the sequence is TGTGCCAGCAGTGTGGTGTTAGCGAACACCGGGGAGCTGTTTTTT. This translates into CASSVVLANTGELFF.